The next 8 T cell receptor beta chains were all read from a single sample in a study of T-cell reconstitution after alpha-beta-depleted transplantation in children. Library preparation (for TCRbeta) was performed with unique molecular identifiers. From the PCR reads, TCRdb called clonotypes with MiXCR, one entry per CDR3 protein. Altogether around 110,000 distinct CDR3 sequences are present, about 9.3% being singletons, with the ten largest covering under 40%. This specimen was PBMCs, taken before TCRalphabeta/CD19-depleted stem cell transplant. These receptors were taken from a boy between 2 and 15 years old with acute lymphoblastic leukemia, due to receive a stem cell transplant.

The chain joins TRBV20-1 to TRBJ2-2; 12 nucleotides match TRBD2. CDR3 length: 14 amino acids. The junction had 6 bases not matched to a gene; V was cut back by 4 bases and J by 9 bases. CDR1 and CDR2 from the germline V gene are DFQATT and SNEGSKA (reference sequence). This CDR3 is CSAMTSGRGRELFF. As DNA, the CDR3 is TGCAGTGCTATGACTAGCGGGAGAGGGAGGGAGCTGTTTTTT.

This clonotype has only a few counts. The V and J genes are TRBV28 and TRBJ2-7, with a tentative D call TRBD2 (6 bases). Trimming pared 6 bases from V and 3 bases from J, leaving 18 bases between. CDR3 length: 15 amino acids. The germline V gene has CDR1 MDHEN and CDR2 SYDVKM. For the CDR3, the DNA is TGTGCCAGCAGGCCCGTGGGCGGGATGTTCTACGAGCAGTACTTC. Encoded protein: CASRPVGGMFYEQYF.

This clonotype appeared many times. The J gene is TRBJ1-2, the V gene TRBV29-1; D call uncertain. The CDR3 extends over 12 amino acids. The V end lost 2 bases, the J end lost 4 bases, and 8 bases lay between the germline ends. CDR1 is SQVTM, CDR2 ANQGSEA, per germline. This chain's CDR3 is CSVESGAYGYTF. DNA of the CDR3: TGCAGCGTTGAATCGGGTGCCTATGGCTACACCTTC.

In its sample, this clonotype was seen a few times. The genes are TRBV29-1 and TRBJ1-5; 9 bases agree with TRBD1. Germline V gene data show CDR1 as SQVTM and CDR2 as ANQGSEA. This CDR3 is 13 amino acids long. V gave up 4 bases and J gave up 5 bases; unmatched junction bases: 3. The CDR3 sequence is CSVAQGADQPQHF. CDR3 DNA: TGCAGCGTTGCACAGGGGGCCGATCAGCCCCAGCATTTT.

This chain connects TRBV20-1 to TRBJ2-5; 12 nucleotides align to TRBD2. Germline CDR1 DFQATT, CDR2 SNEGSKA (reference sequence). CDR3 length: 16 residues. The trim removed 3 bases at V and 6 bases at J, leaving 11 bases unmatched. CDR3 sequence: CSASGASGRARKTQYF. The DNA for the CDR3 is TGCAGTGCTAGTGGGGCTAGCGGGAGGGCTCGGAAGACCCAGTACTTC.

This clonotype was observed many times. This sequence joins TRBV3-1 and TRBJ2-2; D call uncertain. Per the germline V gene, CDR1 is LGHDT and CDR2 is YNNKEL (reference sequence). CDR3 length: 14 residues. Trimming removed 3 bases from V and 3 bases from J, with 8 bases in between. The CDR3 sequence: CASSHPVDTGELFF. The DNA for the CDR3 is TGTGCCAGCAGCCACCCAGTAGACACCGGGGAGCTGTTTTTT.

Of note for this clonotype: This may arise from a read error, as a much more abundant clone is one base away. No conserved phenylalanine or tryptophan ends this CDR3, so it is likely a read error. DNA for the CDR3: TGCAGTGCTAGAGATGGGAGGACTAGCCCCTACGAGCAGTACTAC. Its translation is CSARDGRTSPYEQYY. The gene calls are TRBV20-1 and TRBJ2-7, with 8 nucleotides matching TRBD2. The germline V gene has CDR1 DFQATT and CDR2 SNEGSKA (reference sequence). After removal of 0 bases from V and 2 bases from J, the junction contained 6 bases not matched to a gene. The CDR3 is 15 residues long.

This chain links TRBV9 with TRBJ1-2; 7 bases match TRBD1. Germline trimming cut 1 base from V and 2 bases from J; bases unmatched to any gene: 11. The CDR3 contains 17 residues. The germline V gene encodes CDR1 SGDLS and CDR2 YYNGEE. CDR3 in amino acids: CASSVFFDRVENYGYTF. CDR3 bases: TGTGCCAGCAGCGTATTTTTCGACAGGGTCGAGAACTATGGCTACACCTTC. Full variable domain (rest looked up from reference TRBV9 and TRBJ1-2): DSGVTQTPKHLITATGQRVTLRCSPRSGDLSVYWYQQSLDQGLQFLIQYYNGEERAKGNILERFSAQQFPDLHSELNLSSLELGDSALYFCASSVFFDRVENYGYTFGSGTRLTVV.